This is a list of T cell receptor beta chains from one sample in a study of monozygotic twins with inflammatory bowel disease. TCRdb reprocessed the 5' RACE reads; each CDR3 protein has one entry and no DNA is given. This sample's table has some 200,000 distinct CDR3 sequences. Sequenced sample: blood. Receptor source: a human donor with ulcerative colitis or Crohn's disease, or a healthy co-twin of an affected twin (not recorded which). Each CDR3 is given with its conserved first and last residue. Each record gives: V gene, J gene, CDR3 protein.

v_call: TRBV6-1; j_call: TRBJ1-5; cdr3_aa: CASSEGLYSNQPQHF
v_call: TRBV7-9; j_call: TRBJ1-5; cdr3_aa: CASSLQDSNQPQHF
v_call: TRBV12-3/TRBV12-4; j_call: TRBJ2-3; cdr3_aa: CASSRVWGMGTDTQYF
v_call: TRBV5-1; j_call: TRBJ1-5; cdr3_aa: CASSLATGTQPQHF
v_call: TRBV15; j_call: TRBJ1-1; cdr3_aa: CATSRAGTAFTEAFF
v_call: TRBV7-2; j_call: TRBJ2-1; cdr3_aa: CASSSLLREQFF
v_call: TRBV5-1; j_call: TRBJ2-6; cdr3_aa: CASSLPAVLSGANVLTF
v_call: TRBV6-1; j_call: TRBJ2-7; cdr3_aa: CASSHRDGPYEQYF
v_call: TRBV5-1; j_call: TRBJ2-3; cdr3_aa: CASSGGFTDTQYF
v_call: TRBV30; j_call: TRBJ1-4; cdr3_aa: CAWSVPPTNEKLFF
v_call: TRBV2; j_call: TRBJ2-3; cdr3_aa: CALIGGIGSHTQYF
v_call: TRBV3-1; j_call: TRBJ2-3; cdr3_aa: CASSQSGSSTDTQYF
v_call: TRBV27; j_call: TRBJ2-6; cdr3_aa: CASRTPASGANVLTF
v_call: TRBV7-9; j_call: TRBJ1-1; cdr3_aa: CASSLTEFNTEAFF
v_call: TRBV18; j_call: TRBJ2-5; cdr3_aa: CASSPRRGGQETQYF
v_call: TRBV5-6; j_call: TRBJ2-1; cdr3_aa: CASSPTGLAGGRGEQFF
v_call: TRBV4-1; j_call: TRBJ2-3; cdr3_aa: CASSQDSGGDPDTQYF
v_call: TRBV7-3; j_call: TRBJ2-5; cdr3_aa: CASGPRTSGIQETQYF
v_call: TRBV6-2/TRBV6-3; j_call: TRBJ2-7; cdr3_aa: CASSSKRSRGRYEQYF
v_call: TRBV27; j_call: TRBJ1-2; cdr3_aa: CASSLRQGRSYTF
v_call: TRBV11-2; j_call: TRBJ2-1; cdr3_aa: CASSLEAGVFFNEQFF
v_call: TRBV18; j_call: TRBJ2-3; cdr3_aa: CASSRTSGRTDTQYF
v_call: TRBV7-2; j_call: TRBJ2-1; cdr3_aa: CASSIPLLTEQFF
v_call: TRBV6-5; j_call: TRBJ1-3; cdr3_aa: CASSSKSAGKDTIYF
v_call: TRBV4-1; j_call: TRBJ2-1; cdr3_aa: CASSQGAVSSYNEQFF
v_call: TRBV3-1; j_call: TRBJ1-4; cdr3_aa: CASSQGWIQGYEKLFF
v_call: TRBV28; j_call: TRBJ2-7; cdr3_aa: CASSSGLAGGSYEQYF
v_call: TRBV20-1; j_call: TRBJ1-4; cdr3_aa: CSAWDRENEKLFF
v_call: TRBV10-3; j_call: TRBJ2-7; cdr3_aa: CATGFGQGANEQYF
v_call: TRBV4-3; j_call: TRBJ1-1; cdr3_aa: CASSQDTAGRNTEAFF
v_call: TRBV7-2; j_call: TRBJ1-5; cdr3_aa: CASSLASFSNQPQHF
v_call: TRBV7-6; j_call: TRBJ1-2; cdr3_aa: CASSPLLNIDRGYGYTF
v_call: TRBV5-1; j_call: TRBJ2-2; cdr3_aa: CASSFTAGTGELFF
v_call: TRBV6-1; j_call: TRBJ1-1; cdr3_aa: CASTRDFLEVAFF
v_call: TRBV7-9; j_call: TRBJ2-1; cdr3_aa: CASSLAPGAYNEQFF
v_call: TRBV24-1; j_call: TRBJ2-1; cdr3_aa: CATSGIGGNEQFF
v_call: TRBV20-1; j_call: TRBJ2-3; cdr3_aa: CSAREGPDTQYF
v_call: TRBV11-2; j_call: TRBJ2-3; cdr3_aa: CASSTQRGGGTDTQYF
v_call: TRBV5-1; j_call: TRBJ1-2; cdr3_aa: CASGRDRAYGYTF
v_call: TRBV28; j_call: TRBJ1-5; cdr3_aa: CASSWGQANQPQHF
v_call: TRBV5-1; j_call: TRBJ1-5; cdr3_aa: CASSYDRDQPQHF
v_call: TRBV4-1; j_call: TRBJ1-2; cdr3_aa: CASSLLGGYTF
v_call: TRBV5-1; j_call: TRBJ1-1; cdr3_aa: CASSFQTNTEAFF
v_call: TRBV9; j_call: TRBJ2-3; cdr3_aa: CASSVGGQGGSTDTQYF
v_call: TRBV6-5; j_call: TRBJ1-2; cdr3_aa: CASSYGQGEGYGYTF
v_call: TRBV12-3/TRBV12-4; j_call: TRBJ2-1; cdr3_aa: CASSLLAGGSNEQFF
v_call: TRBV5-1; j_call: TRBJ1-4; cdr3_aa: CASSARGINEKLFF
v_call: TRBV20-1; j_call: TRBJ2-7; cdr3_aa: CSASRHSGTYEQYF
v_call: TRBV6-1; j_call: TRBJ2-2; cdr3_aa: CASSWGLGTGELFF
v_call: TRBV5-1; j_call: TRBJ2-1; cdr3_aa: CASSLERDRKFF
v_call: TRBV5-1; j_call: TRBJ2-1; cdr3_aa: CASSLEGLILNEQFF
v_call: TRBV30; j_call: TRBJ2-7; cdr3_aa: CAWSVVVSEQYF
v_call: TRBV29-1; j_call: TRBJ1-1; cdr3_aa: CSVAPTYAPRTKNTEAFF